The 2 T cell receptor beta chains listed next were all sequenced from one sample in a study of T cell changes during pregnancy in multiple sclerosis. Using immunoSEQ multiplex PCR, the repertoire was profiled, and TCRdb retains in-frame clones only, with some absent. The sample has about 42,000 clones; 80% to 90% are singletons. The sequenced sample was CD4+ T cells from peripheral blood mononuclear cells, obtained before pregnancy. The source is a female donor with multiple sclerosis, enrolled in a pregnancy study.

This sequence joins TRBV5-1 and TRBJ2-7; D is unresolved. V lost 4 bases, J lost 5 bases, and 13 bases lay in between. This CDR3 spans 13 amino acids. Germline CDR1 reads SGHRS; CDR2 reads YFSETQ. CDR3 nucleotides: TGCGCCAGCAGCATCCCCCAAACTAACGAGCAGTACTTC. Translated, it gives CASSIPQTNEQYF. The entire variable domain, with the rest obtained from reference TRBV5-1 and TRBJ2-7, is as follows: KAGVTQTPRYLIKTRGQQVTLSCSPISGHRSVSWYQQTPGQGLQFLFEYFSETQRNKGNFPGRFSGRQFSNSRSEMNVSTLELGDSALYLCASSIPQTNEQYFGPGTRLTVT.

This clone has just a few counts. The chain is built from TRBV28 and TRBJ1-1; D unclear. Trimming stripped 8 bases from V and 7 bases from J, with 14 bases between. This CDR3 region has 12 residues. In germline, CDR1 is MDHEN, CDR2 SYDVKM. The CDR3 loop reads CASHTENFEAFF. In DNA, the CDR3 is TGTGCCAGCCACACAGAAAACTTTGAAGCTTTCTTT. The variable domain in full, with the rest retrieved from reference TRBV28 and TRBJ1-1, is DVKVTQSSRYLVKRTGEKVFLECVQDMDHENMFWYRQDPGLGLRLIYFSYDVKMKEKGDIPEGYSVSREKKERFSLILESASTNQTSMYLCASHTENFEAFFGQGTRLTVV.